The clone carrying this TCR beta chain was observed a few times. Germline CDR1 reads LNHDA; CDR2 reads SQIVND (reference sequence). V dropped 3 bases and J dropped 0 bases, with 9 bases sitting between them. There are 14 residues in the CDR3. The data are from a study of glioma-infiltrating T cells after dendritic cell vaccination. Study context: Dendritic cell vaccination trial patients had either newly diagnosed or recurrent glioblastoma.

Data came from immunoSEQ multiplex PCR; TCRdb stores just in-frame clones and leaves some out. The data contain tens of thousands of clones, around 80% of them singletons. The source of this sequence is a human donor with glioblastoma. This rearrangement joins TRBV19 to TRBJ2-7; D is unresolved. Sequenced here: blood, sampled before dendritic cell vaccination. This CDR3 reads CASSIPSRSYEQYF. The CDR3 DNA follows: TGTGCCAGTAGTATCCCCTCCCGCTCCTACGAGCAGTACTTC.